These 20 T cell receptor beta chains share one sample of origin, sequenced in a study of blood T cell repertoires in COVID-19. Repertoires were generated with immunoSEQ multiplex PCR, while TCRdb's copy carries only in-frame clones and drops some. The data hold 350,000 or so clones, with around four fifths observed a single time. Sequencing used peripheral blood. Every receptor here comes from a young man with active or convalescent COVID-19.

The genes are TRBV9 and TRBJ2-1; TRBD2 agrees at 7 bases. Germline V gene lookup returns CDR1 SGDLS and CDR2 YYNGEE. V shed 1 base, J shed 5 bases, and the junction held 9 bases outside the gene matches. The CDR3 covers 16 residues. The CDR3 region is CASSVREASGHNEQFF. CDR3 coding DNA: TGTGCCAGCAGCGTACGAGAGGCTAGCGGACACAATGAGCAGTTCTTC. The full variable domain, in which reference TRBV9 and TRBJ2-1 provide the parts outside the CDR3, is DSGVTQTPKHLITATGQRVTLRCSPRSGDLSVYWYQQSLDQGLQFLIQYYNGEERAKGNILERFSAQQFPDLHSELNLSSLELGDSALYFCASSVREASGHNEQFFGPGTRLTVL.

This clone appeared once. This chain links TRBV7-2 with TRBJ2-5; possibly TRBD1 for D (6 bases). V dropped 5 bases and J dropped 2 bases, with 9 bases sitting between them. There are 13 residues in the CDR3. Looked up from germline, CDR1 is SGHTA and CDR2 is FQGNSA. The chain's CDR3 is CASSRDTQETQYF. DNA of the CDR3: TGTGCCAGCAGCCGGGACACACAAGAGACCCAGTACTTC.

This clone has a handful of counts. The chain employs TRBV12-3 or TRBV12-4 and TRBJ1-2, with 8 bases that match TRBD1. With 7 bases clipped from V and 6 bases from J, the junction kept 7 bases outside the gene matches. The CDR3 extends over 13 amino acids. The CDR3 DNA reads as TGTGCCAGCAACCAAGACAGGGGAAATGGCTACACCTTC. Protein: CASNQDRGNGYTF.

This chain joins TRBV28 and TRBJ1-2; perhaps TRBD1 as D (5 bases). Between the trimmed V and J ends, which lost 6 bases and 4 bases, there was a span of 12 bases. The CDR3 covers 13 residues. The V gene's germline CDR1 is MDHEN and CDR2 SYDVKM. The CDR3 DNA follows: TGTGCCAGCAGGCAGGGACTCGGCTATGGCTACACCTTC. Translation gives CASRQGLGYGYTF.

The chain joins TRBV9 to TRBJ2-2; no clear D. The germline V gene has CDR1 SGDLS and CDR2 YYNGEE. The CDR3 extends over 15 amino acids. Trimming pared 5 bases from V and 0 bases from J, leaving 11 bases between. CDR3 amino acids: CASSPRISNTGELFF. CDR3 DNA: TGTGCCAGCAGTCCCAGGATTTCGAACACCGGGGAGCTGTTTTTT.

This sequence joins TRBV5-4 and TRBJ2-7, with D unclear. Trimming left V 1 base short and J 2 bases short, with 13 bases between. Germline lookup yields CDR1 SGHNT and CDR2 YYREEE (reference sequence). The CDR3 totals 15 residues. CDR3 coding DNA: TGTGCCAGCAGCTTGAACTGGGCCCCCGCCTACGAGCAGTACTTC. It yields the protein CASSLNWAPAYEQYF.

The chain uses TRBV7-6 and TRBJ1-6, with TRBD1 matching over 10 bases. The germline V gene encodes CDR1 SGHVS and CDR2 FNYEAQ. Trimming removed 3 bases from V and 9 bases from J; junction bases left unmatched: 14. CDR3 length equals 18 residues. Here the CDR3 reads CASSFGPGTGAMGSPLHF. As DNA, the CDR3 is TGTGCCAGCAGCTTCGGTCCCGGGACAGGGGCCATGGGTTCACCCCTCCACTTT.

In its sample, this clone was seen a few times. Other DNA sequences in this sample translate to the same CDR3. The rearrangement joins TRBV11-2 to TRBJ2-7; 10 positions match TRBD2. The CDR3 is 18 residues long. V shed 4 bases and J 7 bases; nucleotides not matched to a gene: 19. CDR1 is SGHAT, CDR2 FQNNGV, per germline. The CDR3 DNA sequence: TGTGCCAGCAGCTATTGGGGTGTGGGGAGCGGGGGGGATAGGGAGCAGTACTTC. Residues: CASSYWGVGSGGDREQYF.

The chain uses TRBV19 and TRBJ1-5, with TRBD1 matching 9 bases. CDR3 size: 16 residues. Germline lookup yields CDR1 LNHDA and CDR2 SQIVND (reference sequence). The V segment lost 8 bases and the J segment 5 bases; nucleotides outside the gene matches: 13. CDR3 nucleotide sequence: TGTGCCAGTTCACTCACAGGGGGCACGTCGCATCAGCCCCAGCATTTT. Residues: CASSLTGGTSHQPQHF.

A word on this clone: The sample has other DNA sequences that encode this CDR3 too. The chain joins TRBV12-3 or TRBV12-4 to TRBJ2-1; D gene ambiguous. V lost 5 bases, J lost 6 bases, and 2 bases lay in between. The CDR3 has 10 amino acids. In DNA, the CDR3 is TGTGCCAGCAGTCGCAATGAGCAGTTCTTC. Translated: CASSRNEQFF.

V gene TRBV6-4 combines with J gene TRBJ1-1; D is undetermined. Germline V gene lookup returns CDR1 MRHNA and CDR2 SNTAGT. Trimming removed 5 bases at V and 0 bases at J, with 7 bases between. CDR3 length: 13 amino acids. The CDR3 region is CASSLTLNTEAFF. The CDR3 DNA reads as TGTGCCAGCAGTCTAACCTTGAACACTGAAGCTTTCTTT.

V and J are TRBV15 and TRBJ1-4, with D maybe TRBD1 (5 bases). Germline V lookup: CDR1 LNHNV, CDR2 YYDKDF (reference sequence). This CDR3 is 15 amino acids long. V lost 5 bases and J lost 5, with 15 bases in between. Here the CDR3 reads CATSSQKGRNEKLFF. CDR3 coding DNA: TGTGCCACCAGCTCCCAGAAGGGGAGGAATGAAAAACTGTTTTTT.

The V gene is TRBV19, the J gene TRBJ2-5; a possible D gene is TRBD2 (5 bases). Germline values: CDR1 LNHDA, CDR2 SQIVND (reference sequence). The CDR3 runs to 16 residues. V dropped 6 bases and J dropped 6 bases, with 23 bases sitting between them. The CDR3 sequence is CASSTLESLEGKTQYF. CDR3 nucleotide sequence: TGTGCCAGTAGCACCCTTGAGTCTCTCGAGGGAAAGACCCAGTACTTC.

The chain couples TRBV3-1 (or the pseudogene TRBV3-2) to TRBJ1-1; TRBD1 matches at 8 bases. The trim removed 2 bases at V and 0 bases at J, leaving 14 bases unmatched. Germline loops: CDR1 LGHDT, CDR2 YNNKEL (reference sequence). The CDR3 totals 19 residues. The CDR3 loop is CASSQKSPGQGNMNTEAFF. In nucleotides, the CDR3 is TGTGCCAGCAGCCAAAAATCCCCAGGACAGGGAAATATGAACACTGAAGCTTTCTTT.

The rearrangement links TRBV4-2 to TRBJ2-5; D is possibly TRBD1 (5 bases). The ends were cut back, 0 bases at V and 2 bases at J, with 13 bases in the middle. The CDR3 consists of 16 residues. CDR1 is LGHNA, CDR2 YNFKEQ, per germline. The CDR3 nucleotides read TGTGCCAGCAGCCAAGAAGGCCGGACACAACAAGAGACCCAGTACTTC. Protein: CASSQEGRTQQETQYF.

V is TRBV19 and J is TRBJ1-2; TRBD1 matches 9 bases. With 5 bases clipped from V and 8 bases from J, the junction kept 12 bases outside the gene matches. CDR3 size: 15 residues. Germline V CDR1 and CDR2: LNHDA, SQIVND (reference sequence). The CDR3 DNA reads TGTGCCAGTAGTCTGCACCCCCGGGACAGGGCGGGCTACACCTTC. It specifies CASSLHPRDRAGYTF. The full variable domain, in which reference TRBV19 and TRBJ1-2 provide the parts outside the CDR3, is DGGITQSPKYLFRKEGQNVTLSCEQNLNHDAMYWYRQDPGQGLRLIYYSQIVNDFQKGDIAEGYSVSREKKESFPLTVTSAQKNPTAFYLCASSLHPRDRAGYTFGSGTRLTVV.

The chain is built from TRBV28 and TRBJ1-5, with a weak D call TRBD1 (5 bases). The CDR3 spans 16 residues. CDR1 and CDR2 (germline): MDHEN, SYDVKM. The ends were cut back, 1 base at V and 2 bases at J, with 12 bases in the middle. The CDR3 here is CASSLSPGQGNQPQHF. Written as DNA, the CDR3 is TGTGCCAGCAGTTTATCCCCAGGGCAAGGCAATCAGCCCCAGCATTTT.

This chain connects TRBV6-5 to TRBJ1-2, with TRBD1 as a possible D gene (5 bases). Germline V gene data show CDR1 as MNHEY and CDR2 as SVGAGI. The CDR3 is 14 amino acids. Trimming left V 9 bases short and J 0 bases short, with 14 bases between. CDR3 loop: CASGGAHSNYGYTF. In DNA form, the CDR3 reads TGTGCCAGTGGTGGGGCACACTCTAACTATGGCTACACCTTC.

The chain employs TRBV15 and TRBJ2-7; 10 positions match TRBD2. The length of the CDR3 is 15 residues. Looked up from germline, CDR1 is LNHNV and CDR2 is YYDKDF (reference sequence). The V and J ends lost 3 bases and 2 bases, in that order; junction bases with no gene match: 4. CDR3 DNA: TGTGCCACCAGCAGCTCTAGCGGGGGTACCTACGAGCAGTACTTC. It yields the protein CATSSSSGGTYEQYF.

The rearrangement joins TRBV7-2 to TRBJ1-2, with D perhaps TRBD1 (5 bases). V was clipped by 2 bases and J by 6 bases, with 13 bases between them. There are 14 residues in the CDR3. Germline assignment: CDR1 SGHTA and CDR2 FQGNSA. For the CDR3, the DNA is TGTGCCAGCAGCTTACGGTCGGGGGGAGATGGCTACACCTTC. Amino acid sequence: CASSLRSGGDGYTF. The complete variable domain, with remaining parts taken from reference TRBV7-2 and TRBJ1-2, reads GAGVSQSPSNKVTEKGKDVELRCDPISGHTALYWYRQSLGQGLEFLIYFQGNSAPDKSGLPSDRFSAERTGGSVSTLTIQRTQQEDSAVYLCASSLRSGGDGYTFGSGTRLTVV.